The 30 T cell receptor beta chains given below trace back to one sample, sequenced in a study of T cell responses to AZD1222 COVID-19 vaccine. Sequencing used immunoSEQ multiplex PCR; TCRdb keeps in-frame clones, though not all of them. The profile covers roughly 180,000 clones, with about 86% appearing a single time and approximately 0.5% taken by the ten largest. The source was peripheral blood, collected on day 0 of AZD1222 vaccination. Every receptor here comes from an adult in good health.

The rearrangement links TRBV3-1 (or the pseudogene TRBV3-2) to TRBJ2-7, with D maybe TRBD1 (6 bases). This CDR3 comprises 13 residues. Trimming removed 4 bases from V and 6 bases from J, with 13 bases in between. Germline CDR1 LGHDT, CDR2 YNNKEL (reference sequence). Here the CDR3 DNA reads TGTGCCAGCAGCCCGACAGGTTTGGGCGAGCAGTACTTC. Translation gives CASSPTGLGEQYF.

Regarding this clone: This sample includes further DNA sequences coding for the same CDR3. The J gene is TRBJ1-2, the V gene TRBV3-1 (or the pseudogene TRBV3-2); the match to TRBD1 covers 7 bases. V gave up 4 bases and J gave up 1 base; unmatched junction bases: 0. The CDR3 has 13 amino acids. Germline V gene sequence: CDR1 LGHDT, CDR2 YNNKEL (reference sequence). The CDR3 is CASSRQGNYGYTF. The CDR3 DNA follows: TGTGCCAGCAGCCGACAGGGTAACTATGGCTACACCTTC.

The J gene is TRBJ2-2, the V gene TRBV6-6; weak D call: TRBD1 (6 bases). The V and J ends lost 6 bases and 0 bases respectively, with 14 bases between them. Germline-derived CDR1 and CDR2 are MNHNY and SVGAGI (reference sequence). The CDR3 length is 16 residues. The chain's CDR3 is CASRLTGNSNTGELFF. The CDR3 coding sequence is TGTGCCAGCAGGCTAACAGGGAACTCGAACACCGGGGAGCTGTTTTTT.

The V and J genes are TRBV5-1 and TRBJ1-2; D uncertain. V was shortened by 1 base and J by 5 bases, with 9 bases between the two germline ends. This CDR3 has 13 amino acids. Germline CDR1 and CDR2: SGHRS and YFSETQ. CDR3 in amino acids: CASSLHSQYGYTF. CDR3 DNA sequence: TGCGCCAGCAGCTTGCACAGTCAGTATGGCTACACCTTC.

The chain carries TRBV29-1 and TRBJ2-3; 11 nucleotides match TRBD1. CDR1 SQVTM and CDR2 ANQGSEA come from the germline V gene. V lost 6 bases to trimming and J lost 5 bases; unmatched junction nucleotides: 10. The CDR3 contains 15 residues. The CDR3 reads CSVVRGTGGVDTQYF. The CDR3 bases are TGCAGCGTGGTACGCGGGACAGGGGGAGTAGATACGCAGTATTTT.

A few counts support this clone. J is TRBJ1-1 and V is TRBV29-1, with a weak D call TRBD1 (5 bases). Germline-derived CDR1 and CDR2 are SQVTM and ANQGSEA. The CDR3 runs 10 residues. V was trimmed by 4 bases and J by 6 bases, leaving 6 bases between them. Written as DNA, the CDR3 is TGCAGCGTTGGGGGCGCTGAAGCTTTCTTT. Its translation: CSVGGAEAFF.

V gene TRBV12-3 or TRBV12-4 combines with J gene TRBJ1-2; 10 bases align to TRBD1. The junction had 1 base not matched to a gene; V was cut back by 6 bases and J by 6 bases. This CDR3 comprises 12 residues. The CDR3 is CASSGTGDGYTF. The CDR3 DNA reads as TGTGCCAGCAGCGGGACAGGGGATGGCTACACCTTC.

The gene calls are TRBV24-1 and TRBJ2-2, with D possibly matching TRBD1 (5 bases). V shed 7 bases and J shed 3 bases, with 8 bases lying between them. This CDR3 is 13 amino acids long. Germline V gives CDR1 KGHDR, CDR2 SFDVKD. This CDR3 reads CATRTEDTGELFF. The CDR3 coding sequence is TGTGCCACCAGGACAGAGGACACCGGGGAGCTGTTTTTT.

There are a few counts of this clone. This rearrangement joins TRBV7-2 to TRBJ1-2; D not resolved. The germline CDR1 and CDR2 sequences are SGHTA and FQGNSA. V lost 5 bases to trimming and J lost 7 bases, with 20 bases between them. The CDR3 runs 15 residues. CDR3 nucleotides: TGTGCCAGCAGCCCCCCGGCTGGGTGGTTAAGTGGCTACACCTTC. Its protein product is CASSPPAGWLSGYTF.

The chain carries TRBV28 and TRBJ2-1, with unresolved D. The CDR3 runs to 14 residues. The germline V gene has CDR1 MDHEN and CDR2 SYDVKM. Trimming pared 10 bases from V and 1 base from J, leaving 14 bases between. The CDR3 region is CAIQFDSSYNEQFF. As DNA, the CDR3 is TGTGCCATCCAATTCGACTCTTCCTACAATGAGCAGTTCTTC.

This chain joins TRBV10-1 and TRBJ2-7, with a weak D call TRBD1 (5 bases). Germline V gene lookup returns CDR1 WNHNN and CDR2 SYGVQD (reference sequence). V lost 9 bases and J 0 bases, leaving 9 bases between the germline ends. This CDR3 is built from 12 residues. The CDR3, as DNA: TGCGCCAGTGGACATAGCTCCTACGAGCAGTACTTC. Translated: CASGHSSYEQYF.

Only one count was recorded for this clone. The chain employs TRBV5-1 and TRBJ2-1, with 11 bases matching TRBD2. CDR3 length equals 14 residues. With V trimmed by 7 bases and J by 3 bases, 3 bases remained unmatched. From germline, CDR1 is SGHRS and CDR2 YFSETQ. CDR3 residues: CASQTSGNYNEQFF. The CDR3 DNA is TGCGCCAGCCAGACTAGCGGGAACTACAATGAGCAGTTCTTC.

The chain employs TRBV27 and TRBJ1-2; maybe TRBD1 (6 bases). The CDR3 is made up of 13 amino acids. Germline-derived CDR1 and CDR2 are MNHEY and SMNVEV (reference sequence). Trimming cost V 3 bases and J 8 bases, with 13 bases left between them. Here the CDR3 reads CASSFWDKEGYTF. The CDR3 DNA is TGTGCCAGCAGTTTTTGGGACAAAGAGGGCTACACCTTC.

The rearrangement links TRBV30 to TRBJ1-2; a possible D gene is TRBD1 (5 bases). The V end was cut by 0 bases, the J end by 8 bases, with 10 bases between. CDR3 length equals 12 residues. The germline V gene has CDR1 GTSNPN and CDR2 SVGIG (reference sequence). The DNA of the CDR3 is TGTGCCTGGAGTGTGGGGGGGGGAGGCTACACCTTC. It translates to CAWSVGGGGYTF.

This chain connects TRBV4-2 to TRBJ2-3; TRBD2 matches 9 bases. J lost 5 bases, V lost 0 bases, and 9 bases had no gene match. This CDR3 contains 17 residues. Germline CDR1 LGHNA, CDR2 YNFKEQ. The CDR3 region is CASSQDPRGGAGDTQYF. In DNA, the CDR3 is TGTGCCAGCAGCCAAGATCCACGCGGGGGGGCCGGAGATACGCAGTATTTT.

V and J are TRBV15 and TRBJ2-5, with D perhaps being TRBD1 or TRBD2 (5 bases each). Looked up from germline, CDR1 is LNHNV and CDR2 is YYDKDF (reference sequence). The length of the CDR3 is 16 residues. V lost 0 bases and J 5 bases, leaving 16 bases between the germline ends. The CDR3 spells CATSRELGPPGETQYF. The DNA of the CDR3 is TGTGCCACCAGCAGAGAGTTGGGACCGCCGGGGGAGACCCAGTACTTC.

This sequence joins TRBV3-1 (or the pseudogene TRBV3-2) and TRBJ2-1, with 7 bases that match TRBD2. The V segment lost 4 bases and the J segment 10 bases; nucleotides outside the gene matches: 10. The CDR3 extends over 14 amino acids. CDR1 and CDR2 (germline): LGHDT, YNNKEL (reference sequence). The CDR3 region is CASSPSRLAVEQFF. The CDR3 DNA reads TGTGCCAGCAGCCCTTCCCGACTAGCTGTCGAGCAGTTCTTC.

This chain joins TRBV7-2 and TRBJ1-6; D unclear. Germline V gives CDR1 SGHTA, CDR2 FQGNSA. The V gene lost 4 bases and the J gene lost 9 bases, with 10 bases spanning the gap. The length of the CDR3 is 13 residues. The CDR3 DNA reads as TGTGCCAGCAGCTACCAGGCGGGTTCACCCCTCCACTTT. Translated: CASSYQAGSPLHF.

The chain links TRBV5-1 to TRBJ1-4; 7 bases are shared with TRBD1. V shed 0 bases and J 6 bases; nucleotides not matched to a gene: 5. The length of the CDR3 is 15 residues. CDR1 is SGHRS, CDR2 YFSETQ, per germline. CDR3 DNA: TGCGCCAGCAGCTTGGAAGGGGGCGAGGATGAAAAACTGTTTTTT. Residues: CASSLEGGEDEKLFF.

The chain combines TRBV6-5 with TRBJ2-7; TRBD1 matches at 8 bases. CDR1 is MNHEY, CDR2 SVGAGI, per germline. After removal of 4 bases from V and 2 bases from J, the junction contained 4 bases not matched to a gene. The CDR3 is 14 residues long. CDR3 DNA sequence: TGTGCCAGCAGTTCCCCGGACAGGGCCTACGAGCAGTACTTC. Translated, it gives CASSSPDRAYEQYF.

The chain is built from TRBV5-4 and TRBJ1-3, with D hard to call. Trimming took 4 bases from V and 2 from J, leaving 13 bases between them. Germline CDR1 SGHNT, CDR2 YYREEE (reference sequence). The CDR3 is 15 amino acids. CDR3 sequence: CASSRGQAPGNTIYF. CDR3 DNA sequence: TGTGCCAGCAGCCGCGGGCAGGCGCCTGGAAACACCATATATTTT.

V and J are TRBV6-2 or TRBV6-3 and TRBJ2-7; a possible D gene is TRBD1 (6 bases). Per germline, CDR1 MNHEY and CDR2 SVGEGT. The V end was cut by 2 bases, the J end by 5 bases, with 13 bases between. CDR3 length equals 14 residues. CDR3 nucleotide sequence: TGTGCCAGCAGTTACCCCGGCAGGGGCGACGAGCAGTACTTC. Translation: CASSYPGRGDEQYF.

This clone was seen a handful of times. The V call is TRBV20-1, the J call TRBJ1-1; tentatively, D is TRBD1 (5 bases). Germline-derived CDR1 and CDR2 are DFQATT and SNEGSKA (reference sequence). This CDR3 region has 11 residues. The ends were cut back, 3 bases at V and 11 bases at J, with 13 bases in the middle. The CDR3 reads CSASPRVGAFF. The CDR3, as DNA: TGCAGTGCTAGTCCCAGGGTTGGGGCTTTCTTT.

The rearrangement joins TRBV12-3 or TRBV12-4 to TRBJ1-1, with D maybe TRBD1 (5 bases). The CDR3 runs to 12 residues. Between the trimmed V and J ends, which lost 3 bases and 6 bases, there was a span of 8 bases. In nucleotides, the CDR3 is TGTGCCAGCAGTTTTGGGACGGCTGAAGCTTTCTTT. Translated: CASSFGTAEAFF.

V usage is TRBV6-5 and J usage is TRBJ2-1; D is unclear. Trimming left V 4 bases short and J 1 base short, with 8 bases between. This CDR3 is built from 14 residues. The germline V gene has CDR1 MNHEY and CDR2 SVGAGI. The CDR3, as DNA: TGTGCCAGCAGTTTCGACGGTTCCTACAATGAGCAGTTCTTC. It yields the protein CASSFDGSYNEQFF.

This clone was counted once. The CDR3 sequence is CASSLSTGGVETQYF. The CDR3 DNA reads TGTGCCAGCAGTTTATCAACCGGGGGGGTGGAGACCCAGTACTTC. The chain links TRBV28 to TRBJ2-5; 8 bases agree with TRBD2. V gave up 1 base and J gave up 5 bases; unmatched junction bases: 6. The CDR3 consists of 15 residues. Per germline, CDR1 MDHEN and CDR2 SYDVKM.

The chain couples TRBV19 to TRBJ2-2; 9 bases are a match to TRBD2. The CDR3 runs 16 residues. J was trimmed by 7 bases and V by 3 bases; bases with no gene match: 9. Germline V lookup: CDR1 LNHDA, CDR2 SQIVND (reference sequence). CDR3 nucleotides: TGTGCCAGTAGTATCGGTAGCGGGAGATCCTTCGGGGAGCTGTTTTTT. As protein: CASSIGSGRSFGELFF.

This clone occurred a few times. The chain carries TRBV7-2 and TRBJ2-2, with 8 bases identical to TRBD2. This CDR3 comprises 16 residues. After removal of 5 bases from V and 3 bases from J, the junction contained 8 bases not matched to a gene. The germline V gene has CDR1 SGHTA and CDR2 FQGNSA. CDR3 DNA sequence: TGTGCCAGCAGCCCAAGGCGGGGGGTTTACACCGGGGAGCTGTTTTTT. It specifies CASSPRRGVYTGELFF.

This clone appeared a single time. The CDR3 reads CSVAGQTQETQYF. The DNA of the CDR3 is TGCAGCGTTGCCGGACAGACCCAAGAGACCCAGTACTTC. The chain has TRBV29-1 and TRBJ2-5; possible D gene TRBD1, 6 bases. Trimming pared 4 bases from V and 1 base from J, leaving 10 bases between. The CDR3 runs to 13 residues. From germline, CDR1 is SQVTM and CDR2 ANQGSEA. The whole variable domain, remainder taken from reference TRBV29-1 and TRBJ2-5, is SAVISQKPSRDICQRGTSLTIQCQVDSQVTMMFWYRQQPGQSLTLIATANQGSEATYESGFVIDKFPISRPNLTFSTLTVSNMSPEDSSIYLCSVAGQTQETQYFGPGTRLLVL.

The chain employs TRBV2 and TRBJ1-1; TRBD1 matches at 7 bases. Germline V gene data show CDR1 as SNHLY and CDR2 as FYNNEI. The junction had 6 bases not matched to a gene; V was cut back by 7 bases and J by 4 bases. This CDR3 has 13 amino acids. CDR3 sequence reads: CASNDRVATEAFF. The CDR3 region has the DNA TGTGCCAGCAACGACAGGGTGGCCACTGAAGCTTTCTTT.